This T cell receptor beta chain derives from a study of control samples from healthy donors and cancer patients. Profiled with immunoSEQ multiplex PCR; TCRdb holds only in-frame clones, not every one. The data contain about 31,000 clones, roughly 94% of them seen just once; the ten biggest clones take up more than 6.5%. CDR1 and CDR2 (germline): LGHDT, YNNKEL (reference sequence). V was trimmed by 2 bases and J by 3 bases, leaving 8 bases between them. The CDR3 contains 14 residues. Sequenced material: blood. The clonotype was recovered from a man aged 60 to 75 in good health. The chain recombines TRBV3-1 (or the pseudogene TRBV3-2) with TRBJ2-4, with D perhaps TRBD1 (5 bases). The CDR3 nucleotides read TGTGCCAGCAGCCAATTCGGACACAAAAACATTCAGTACTTC. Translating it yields CASSQFGHKNIQYF.